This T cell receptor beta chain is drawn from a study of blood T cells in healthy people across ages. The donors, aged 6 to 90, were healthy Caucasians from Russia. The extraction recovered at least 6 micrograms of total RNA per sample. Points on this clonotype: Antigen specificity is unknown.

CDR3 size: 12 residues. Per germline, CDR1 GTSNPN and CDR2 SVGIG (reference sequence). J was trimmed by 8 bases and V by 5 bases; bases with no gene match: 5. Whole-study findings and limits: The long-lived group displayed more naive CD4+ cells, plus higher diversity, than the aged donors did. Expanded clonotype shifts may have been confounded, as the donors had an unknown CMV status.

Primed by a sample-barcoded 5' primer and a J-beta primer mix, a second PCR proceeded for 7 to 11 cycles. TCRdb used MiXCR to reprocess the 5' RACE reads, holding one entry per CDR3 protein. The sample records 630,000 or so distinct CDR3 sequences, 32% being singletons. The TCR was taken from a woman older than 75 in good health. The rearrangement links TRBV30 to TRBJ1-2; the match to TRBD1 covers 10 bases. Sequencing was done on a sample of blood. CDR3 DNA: TGTGCCTGGGCAGACAGGGGGCGCGGCTACACCTTC. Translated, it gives CAWADRGRGYTF.